The subject of this entry is one T cell receptor (beta chain). This entry is derived from a study of T cell changes during pregnancy in multiple sclerosis. Data came from immunoSEQ multiplex PCR; TCRdb stores just in-frame clones and leaves some out. The sample lists tens of thousands of clones, almost 95% occurring once. The sample was CD8+ T cells from peripheral blood mononuclear cells, taken in the first trimester of pregnancy. This clonotype originated in a female donor with multiple sclerosis, enrolled in a pregnancy study.

CDR3 nucleotides: TGTGCCAGCAGCCAAGATACGGGGAGCAATCAGCCCCAGCATTTT. Its translation is CASSQDTGSNQPQHF. V usage is TRBV4-2 and J usage is TRBJ1-5; D remains ambiguous. Germline CDR1 LGHNA, CDR2 YNFKEQ. Trimming removed 0 bases from V and 1 base from J, with 7 bases in between. The CDR3 has 15 residues.